This T cell receptor (beta chain) is drawn from a study of cytomegalovirus exposure and HLA in healthy donors. The overall study: The roughly 130 validation repertoires used the same platform as the roughly 670 first-cohort repertoires (as reported by a later analysis).

For this clone: Its antigen is unidentified.

TCRdb's table, derived via immunoSEQ multiplex PCR, lists solely in-frame clones and lacks some. The table lists 150,000 to 180,000 clones, about 86% of them singletons, with around 2.1% in the top ten. Looked up from germline, CDR1 is SQVTM and CDR2 is ANQGSEA. The CDR3 is made up of 14 amino acids. V dropped 8 bases and J dropped 5; count of bases not matched to a gene: 12. Findings of the study overall: The TCR clusters that emerged in the first cohort tended, a later analysis found, to co-occur in the 120 or so validation repertoires. It was reported that the classifier diagnosed cytomegalovirus status with high specificity and sensitivity in both the original and validation cohorts.

The sequenced sample consisted of PBMCs. J is TRBJ2-3 and V is TRBV29-1, with TRBD2 matching over 8 bases. This TCR was sampled from a human donor in good health. CDR3: CSTREGGRGDTQYF. As DNA, the CDR3 is TGCAGCACCCGGGAGGGCGGGCGAGGAGATACGCAGTATTTT.